Listed here is a single T cell receptor (beta chain). The sample originates from a study of blood T cell repertoires in COVID-19. The overall study: Sample material is recorded as cDNA or gDNA derived from T cells, B-cell-depleted T cells, or PBMCs.

Germline lookup yields CDR1 MNHEY and CDR2 SMNVEV (reference sequence). V trimming: 6 bases; J trimming: 5 bases; junction bases outside the gene matches: 11. This CDR3 region has 17 residues. The repertoire was sequenced with immunoSEQ multiplex PCR; TCRdb's copy has only in-frame clones and lacks some. The data hold roughly 200,000 clones, with roughly 87% observed a single time. This study enrolled people aged 18 to 89 from about 24 US geographic areas. The rearrangement links TRBV27 to TRBJ2-1, with 12 bases fitting TRBD2. The TCR sequence derives from a young man with acute COVID-19. The sample consisted of PBMCs or T cells enriched from blood (not recorded which). CDR3: CASRLAGGPVMHNEQFF. Written as DNA, the CDR3 is TGTGCCAGCAGGCTAGCGGGAGGGCCGGTTATGCACAATGAGCAGTTCTTC.